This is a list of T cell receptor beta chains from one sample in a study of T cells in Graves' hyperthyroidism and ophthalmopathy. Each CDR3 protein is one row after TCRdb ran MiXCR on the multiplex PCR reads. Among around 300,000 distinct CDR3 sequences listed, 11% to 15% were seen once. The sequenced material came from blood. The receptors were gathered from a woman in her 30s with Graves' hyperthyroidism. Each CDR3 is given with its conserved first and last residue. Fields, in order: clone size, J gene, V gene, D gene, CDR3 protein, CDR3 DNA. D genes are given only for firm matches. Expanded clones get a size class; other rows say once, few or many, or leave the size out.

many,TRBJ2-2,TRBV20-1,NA,CSAFNPLAARTGELFF,TGCAGTGCTTTCAATCCCCTAGCTGCCAGGACCGGGGAGCTGTTTTTT
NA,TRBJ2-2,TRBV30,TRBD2,CAWSQLRTSGDTGELFF,TGTGCCTGGAGTCAACTCAGGACTAGCGGAGACACCGGGGAGCTGTTTTTT
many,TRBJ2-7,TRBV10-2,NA,CASSEYRETYEQYF,TGCGCCAGCAGTGAGTATCGGGAAACCTACGAGCAGTACTTC
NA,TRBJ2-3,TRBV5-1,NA,CASSLAPSTSTDTQYF,TGCGCCAGCAGCTTGGCCCCCTCAACTAGCACAGATACGCAGTATTTT
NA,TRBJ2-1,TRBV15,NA,CATSQDSIDEQFF,TGTGCCACCAGCCAAGATAGCATCGATGAGCAGTTCTTC
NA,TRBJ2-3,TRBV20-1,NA,CSARDLGGSTDTQYF,TGCAGTGCTAGAGATTTGGGGGGAAGCACAGATACGCAGTATTTT
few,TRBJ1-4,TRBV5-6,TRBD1,CASSSNGPQGRKLFF,TGTGCCAGCAGCTCCAACGGACCACAGGGGAGGAAACTGTTTTTT
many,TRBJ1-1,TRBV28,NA,CASSFYGRGSTEAFF,TGTGCCAGCAGTTTCTATGGGAGGGGGAGCACTGAAGCTTTCTTT
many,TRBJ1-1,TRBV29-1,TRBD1,CSALAATGRNTEAFF,TGCAGCGCACTAGCTGCGACAGGGCGGAACACTGAAGCTTTCTTT
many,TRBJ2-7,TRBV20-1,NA,CSASGSGQGSYEQYF,TGCAGTGCTAGCGGGTCGGGCCAAGGGTCCTACGAGCAGTACTTC
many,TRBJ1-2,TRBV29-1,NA,CSVWGDVSHPNYGYTF,TGCAGCGTTTGGGGGGACGTCAGTCACCCTAACTATGGCTACACCTTC
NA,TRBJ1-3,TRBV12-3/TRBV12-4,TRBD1,CASSLGQGPDQAGNTIYF,TGTGCCAGCAGTTTGGGACAGGGGCCAGACCAAGCTGGAAACACCATATATTTT
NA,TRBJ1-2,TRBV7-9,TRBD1,CASSIPGQGLSYGYTF,TGTGCCAGCAGCATCCCGGGACAGGGGTTGAGCTATGGCTACACCTTC
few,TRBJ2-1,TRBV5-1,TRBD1,CASSPVNLGTGDNEQFF,TGCGCCAGCAGCCCCGTAAATCTCGGGACAGGGGATAATGAGCAGTTCTTC
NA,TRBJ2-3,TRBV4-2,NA,CASSRNFASSTDTQYF,TGTGCCAGCAGCCGCAATTTTGCGTCTAGCACAGATACGCAGTATTTT
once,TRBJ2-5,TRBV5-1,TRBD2,CASSAGLAGPQETQYF,TGCGCCAGCAGCGCGGGACTAGCGGGGCCCCAAGAGACCCAGTACTTC
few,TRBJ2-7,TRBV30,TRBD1,CAWTDRGSYEQYF,TGTGCCTGGACTGACAGGGGGTCCTACGAGCAGTACTTC
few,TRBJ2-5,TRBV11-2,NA,CASSFYERETQYF,TGTGCCAGCAGCTTTTATGAAAGAGAGACCCAGTACTTC
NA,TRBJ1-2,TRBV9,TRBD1,CASSAATGTGSFGGYTF,TGTGCCAGCAGCGCAGCTACCGGGACAGGGAGTTTTGGCGGCTACACCTTC
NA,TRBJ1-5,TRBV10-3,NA,CAISTPDGNQPQHF,TGTGCCATCAGTACACCGGACGGCAATCAGCCCCAGCATTTT
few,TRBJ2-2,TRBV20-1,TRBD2,CSARRDWRETTTGELFF,TGCAGTGCTCGACGAGATTGGCGGGAGACAACCACCGGGGAGCTGTTTTTT
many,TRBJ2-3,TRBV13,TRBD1,CASSPGQGRTDTQYF,TGTGCCAGCAGCCCTGGACAGGGCCGGACAGATACGCAGTATTTT
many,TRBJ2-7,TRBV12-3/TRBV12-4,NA,CASGERSEQYF,TGTGCCAGCGGCGAGAGGAGCGAGCAGTACTTC
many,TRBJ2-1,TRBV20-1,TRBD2,CSAPGLASDEQFF,TGCAGTGCGCCGGGACTAGCGAGCGATGAGCAGTTCTTC
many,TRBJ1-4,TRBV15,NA,CATSRLQGPNEKLFF,TGTGCCACCAGCAGACTACAAGGACCCAATGAAAAACTGTTTTTT
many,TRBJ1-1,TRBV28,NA,CASSFPHETEAFF,TGTGCCAGCAGTTTTCCTCACGAGACTGAAGCTTTCTTT
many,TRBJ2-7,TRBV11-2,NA,CASSLDRLEQYF,TGTGCCAGCAGCTTAGACCGCTTAGAGCAGTACTTC
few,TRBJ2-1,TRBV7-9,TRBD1,CASSPKTGGAYNEQFF,TGTGCCAGCAGCCCTAAGACAGGGGGCGCTTACAATGAGCAGTTCTTC
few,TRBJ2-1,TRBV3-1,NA,CASSQSRNEQFF,TGTGCCAGCAGCCAGTCTCGTAATGAGCAGTTCTTC
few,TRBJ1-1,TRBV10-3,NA,CAISEAGSRGTEAFF,TGTGCCATCAGTGAGGCAGGGAGTAGGGGGACTGAAGCTTTCTTT
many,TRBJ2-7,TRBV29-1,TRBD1,CSVELQGGLSSYEQYF,TGCAGCGTTGAGTTACAAGGGGGCTTAAGCTCCTACGAGCAGTACTTC
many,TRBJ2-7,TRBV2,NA,CASSPRGTYEQYF,TGTGCCAGCAGTCCCCGGGGAACCTACGAGCAGTACTTC
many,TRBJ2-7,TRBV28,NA,CASTPGGGTSSYEQYF,TGTGCCAGCACCCCGGGGGGCGGGACGAGCTCCTACGAGCAGTACTTC
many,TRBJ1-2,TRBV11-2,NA,CASSLGFEGYTF,TGTGCCAGCAGCTTAGGTTTTGAGGGCTACACCTTC
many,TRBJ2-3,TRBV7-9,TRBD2,CASSSPPLGLAPDTQYF,TGTGCCAGCAGCTCCCCCCCGCTCGGACTAGCGCCAGATACGCAGTATTTT